Sequencing of this T cell receptor (beta chain) was carried out in a study of blood T cell repertoires in COVID-19. The overall study: Sources were T cells, B-cell-depleted T cells, or PBMCs; the material itself was cDNA or gDNA.

The germline CDR1 and CDR2 sequences are SGHDN and FVKESK. V gave up 2 bases and J gave up 3 bases; unmatched junction bases: 6. This CDR3 comprises 15 residues. A Seattle source enrolled patients during active infection and followed them longitudinally. Original processing methods: The assay estimated nucleated cells by amplifying reference gene primers. The method was immunoSEQ multiplex PCR; TCRdb's version includes in-frame clones alone and lacks a portion of them. From that table come the V and J calls and clone size; the DNA was used to work out D and trimming. This table holds about 350,000 clones, about 92% found once.

The gene calls are TRBV14 and TRBJ2-5; 7 bases map to TRBD2. Source material: peripheral blood. The sequence was obtained from a woman in her fifties or sixties with COVID-19, enrolled during active disease. CDR3 DNA sequence: TGTGCCAGCAGCCAAAGCTGGGCGGGGGAAGAGACCCAGTACTTC. Protein product: CASSQSWAGEETQYF.